The rows below give T cell receptor beta chains drawn from one sample of a study of T cells in Graves' hyperthyroidism and ophthalmopathy. TCRdb recomputed calls from the multiplex PCR reads with MiXCR, one row per CDR3 protein. The sample includes some 370,000 distinct CDR3 sequences, more than 13% of them seen just once. The specimen sequenced was blood. The receptor set was obtained from a man aged 50-59 years with Graves' ophthalmopathy. Each CDR3 is given with its conserved first and last residue. A D gene is named only where the DNA matches it firmly. Some rows mark clone size as missing; the rest say once, few, many or name a class of expanded clone.

length | D | J | size | V | CDR3 | DNA
15 | NA | TRBJ2-5 | few | TRBV25-1 | CASSDQGLGRETQYF | TGTGCCAGCAGTGACCAGGGATTGGGTCGAGAGACCCAGTACTTC
15 | NA | TRBJ2-2 | NA | TRBV5-1 | CASSPAGQNTGELFF | TGCGCCAGCAGCCCGGCGGGACAGAACACCGGGGAGCTGTTTTTT
15 | NA | TRBJ2-7 | NA | TRBV4-1 | CASSQDPGTTYEQYF | TGCGCCAGCAGCCAAGACCCGGGAACAACCTACGAGCAGTACTTC
15 | TRBD1 | TRBJ2-7 | many | TRBV28 | CASSPSGTGRYEQYF | TGTGCCAGCAGCCCATCCGGGACAGGGCGTTACGAGCAGTACTTC
15 | NA | TRBJ2-7 | NA | TRBV19 | CASIYSDRSSYEQYF | TGTGCCAGTATATATAGTGACAGGAGCTCCTACGAGCAGTACTTC
17 | TRBD1 | TRBJ1-2 | many | TRBV5-1 | CASSLGDSQRTNYGYTF | TGCGCCAGCAGCTTGGGGGACAGCCAGAGAACTAACTATGGCTACACCTTC
11 | NA | TRBJ2-4 | few | TRBV20-1 | CSALILPIQYF | TGCAGTGCCCTAATATTACCTATTCAGTACTTC
17 | TRBD2 | TRBJ2-3 | many | TRBV7-6 | CASSLAASGTSTDTQYF | TGTGCCAGCAGCTTAGCGGCTAGCGGGACTAGCACAGATACGCAGTATTTT
13 | TRBD1 | TRBJ2-1 | many | TRBV20-1 | CSGGQGDVNEQFF | TGCAGTGGCGGACAGGGAGATGTCAATGAGCAGTTCTTC
15 | TRBD1 | TRBJ2-7 | NA | TRBV25-1 | CASSEAGTGHYEQYF | TGTGCCAGCAGTGAAGCCGGGACAGGACACTACGAGCAGTACTTC
13 | TRBD1 | TRBJ2-5 | NA | TRBV6-1 | CASRGQGVETQYF | TGTGCCAGCAGAGGACAGGGGGTTGAGACCCAGTACTTC
14 | NA | TRBJ2-2 | few | TRBV27 | CASSSSSNPGELFF | TGTGCCAGCAGTTCGTCTAGCAACCCCGGGGAGCTGTTTTTT
16 | TRBD1 | TRBJ1-2 | NA | TRBV5-1 | CASRNPGQGFNYGYTF | TGCGCCAGCAGAAATCCGGGACAGGGTTTTAACTATGGCTACACCTTC
12 | NA | TRBJ1-1 | many | TRBV6-1 | CASSPTEVEAFF | TGTGCCAGCAGTCCGACGGAGGTTGAAGCTTTCTTT
15 | NA | TRBJ2-3 | many | TRBV11-2 | CASSLGAINADTQYF | TGTGCCAGCAGCTTAGGGGCCATTAATGCAGATACGCAGTATTTT
15 | TRBD2 | TRBJ2-3 | many | TRBV7-9 | CASSSSGGSTDTQYF | TGTGCCAGCAGCTCTAGCGGAGGGAGCACAGATACGCAGTATTTT
13 | NA | TRBJ2-5 | many | TRBV12-3/TRBV12-4 | CASSPPGRGTQYF | TGTGCCAGCAGTCCCCCGGGAAGGGGGACCCAGTACTTC
15 | NA | TRBJ2-7 | many | TRBV9 | CASSVVGSDTGEQYF | TGTGCCAGCAGCGTAGTTGGGAGTGACACCGGCGAGCAGTACTTC
13 | NA | TRBJ2-3 | many | TRBV6-1 | CATQDSSTDTQYF | TGTGCCACACAGGACAGCTCCACAGATACGCAGTATTTT
11 | NA | TRBJ1-5 | NA | TRBV6-1 | CAASESQPQHF | TGTGCCGCATCGGAGAGTCAGCCCCAGCATTTT
17 | TRBD2 | TRBJ2-3 | many | TRBV7-8 | CASSPRGAGGRTDTQYF | TGTGCCAGCAGCCCGCGGGGAGCGGGAGGTAGGACAGATACGCAGTATTTT
15 | TRBD1 | TRBJ2-2 | NA | TRBV7-9 | CASRPPGGAFGELFF | TGTGCCAGCAGACCCCCAGGGGGCGCGTTCGGGGAGCTGTTTTTT
15 | TRBD2 | TRBJ2-1 | many | TRBV20-1 | CSATRGLPLDNEQFF | TGCAGTGCTACCCGGGGACTACCCTTAGACAATGAGCAGTTCTTC
13 | NA | TRBJ2-2 | many | TRBV2 | CATGAVNTGELFF | TGTGCCACCGGGGCTGTGAACACCGGGGAGCTGTTTTTT
15 | TRBD2 | TRBJ2-7 | many | TRBV7-9 | CASSQAWASGSEQYF | TGTGCCAGCAGTCAAGCTTGGGCTAGCGGGAGCGAGCAGTACTTC
14 | NA | TRBJ2-5 | many | TRBV10-3 | CAISVLGGGETQYF | TGTGCCATCAGTGTACTAGGGGGTGGCGAGACCCAGTACTTC
17 | NA | TRBJ2-7 | NA | TRBV12-5 | CASGLSLGGRVSYEQYF | TGTGCTAGTGGTTTGTCTTTAGGGGGGCGCGTCTCCTACGAGCAGTACTTC
17 | TRBD2 | TRBJ2-1 | many | TRBV25-1 | CASSEGTLAGEWNEQFF | TGTGCCAGCAGTGAAGGGACCCTAGCGGGAGAGTGGAATGAGCAGTTCTTC
16 | NA | TRBJ2-1 | few | TRBV7-8 | CASSLTGLGSYNEQFF | TGTGCCAGCAGCTTAACAGGGTTAGGTTCCTACAATGAGCAGTTCTTC
16 | TRBD2 | TRBJ2-5 | many | TRBV3-1 | CASSYGLEPRMETQYF | TGTGCCAGCAGCTACGGACTAGAGCCTAGAATGGAGACCCAGTACTTC
18 | TRBD2 | TRBJ2-3 | many | TRBV5-1 | CASSLIPQTSGGTDTQYF | TGCGCCAGCAGCTTGATTCCCCAAACTAGCGGGGGCACAGATACGCAGTATTTT
16 | TRBD2 | TRBJ2-1 | NA | TRBV7-2 | CASSLLATSGNNEQFF | TGTGCCAGCAGCTTATTGGCGACTAGCGGGAACAATGAGCAGTTCTTC
17 | NA | TRBJ2-7 | few | TRBV7-8 | CASSLERVAGSSYEQYF | TGTGCCAGCAGCTTAGAGAGGGTAGCTGGAAGCTCCTACGAGCAGTACTTC
14 | TRBD1 | TRBJ1-2 | many | TRBV24-1 | CATSDPTGGGGYTF | TGTGCCACCAGTGACCCAACAGGGGGCGGTGGCTACACCTTC
15 | TRBD1 | TRBJ2-6 | NA | TRBV7-9 | CASSLGQTGANVLTF | TGTGCCAGCAGCTTGGGACAGACTGGGGCCAACGTCCTGACTTTC
15 | TRBD1 | TRBJ1-2 | few | TRBV6-1 | CAVRQGAEANYGYTF | TGTGCCGTACGCCAGGGGGCAGAAGCTAACTATGGCTACACCTTC
14 | NA | TRBJ1-2 | many | TRBV6-1 | CASSEGRGLGGYTF | TGTGCCAGCAGTGAAGGACGGGGGCTAGGCGGCTACACCTTC